The source of this TCR beta chain is a study of T cell repertoires in cytomegalovirus infection. The wider study: Alongside well-studied HLA-B-restricted CMV epitopes, recently identified HLA-C-restricted CMV epitopes were also used. Public TCR beta signatures marked donors with CMV infection and the matching HLA.

Concerning this clonotype itself: Its antigen is not identified.

The V gene lost 5 bases and the J gene lost 2 bases, with 7 bases spanning the gap. This CDR3 comprises 14 residues. Germline lookup yields CDR1 MNHNS and CDR2 SASEGT. Whole-study findings and limits: Frequencies of public TCR beta families were cumulated, and this identified carriers of CMV plus the relevant HLA. The ex vivo response showed dominance by HLA-C-restricted CMV-specific TCR beta clonotypes.

TCRdb used MiXCR to reprocess the reads, holding one entry per CDR3 protein. Of hundreds of thousands of distinct CDR3 sequences listed, around a third are singletons. The chain joins TRBV6-1 to TRBJ1-6, with D uncertain. The sequence derives from a human donor in good health (CMV status not recorded). Some clones in this sample may be carry-over from other donors' samples. Source: cultured PBMCs, taken from culture after CMV antigen stimulation. The CDR3 loop reads CASSKGTYNSPLHF. CDR3 DNA: TGTGCCAGCAGTAAGGGAACCTATAATTCACCCCTCCACTTT.